These 9 T cell receptor beta chains originate from one sample sequenced in a study of T cell repertoires in aging, cancer and after chemotherapy. Peripheral blood genomic DNA, not sorted cells or RNA, was the template. TRB rearrangements spanning V, D and J were amplified using mixed TRB-A/B primers. Each CDR3 protein gets one entry after TCRdb re-called the multiplex PCR reads with MiXCR. The data show 7,000 to 10,000 distinct CDR3 sequences, 35% to 45% seen once. The sample taken for sequencing was blood. The source of these receptors is a human donor with a solid tumor.

This chain joins TRBV27 and TRBJ2-7; weak D call: TRBD1 (5 bases). The CDR3 consists of 14 residues. Germline V gives CDR1 MNHEY, CDR2 SMNVEV (reference sequence). Trimming took 5 bases from V and 2 from J, leaving 13 bases between them. The CDR3 DNA reads as TGTGCCAGCAGTCCGACAGCACTTGCCTACGAGCAGTACTTC. It specifies CASSPTALAYEQYF.

This clonotype was seen a handful of times. This chain joins TRBV27 and TRBJ2-1; TRBD2 matches 14 bases. CDR1 and CDR2 (germline): MNHEY, SMNVEV (reference sequence). The V and J ends lost 8 bases and 10 bases, in that order; junction bases with no gene match: 16. This CDR3 has 17 residues. CDR3 sequence: CASHHLTGLAGGQEQFF. The CDR3 DNA sequence: TGTGCCAGCCACCACCTTACCGGACTAGCGGGAGGTCAGGAGCAGTTCTTC.

The chain uses TRBV5-5 and TRBJ2-1; 10 nucleotides agree with TRBD2. The length of the CDR3 is 15 residues. Germline V gene sequence: CDR1 SGHKS, CDR2 YYEKEE (reference sequence). With V trimmed by 4 bases and J by 5 bases, 6 bases remained unmatched. The DNA for the CDR3 is TGTGCCAGCAGCGTGACTAGCGGGCGCCACAATGAGCAGTTCTTC. It codes for CASSVTSGRHNEQFF.

A note on this clonotype: This could be a read error, since a much larger clone is one nucleotide away. The rearrangement uses TRBV29-1 and TRBJ2-3, with 8 bases identical to TRBD1. Germline lookup yields CDR1 SQVTM and CDR2 ANQGSEA. The J segment lost 3 bases and the V segment lost 5 bases, leaving 7 bases of the junction unmatched. The CDR3 consists of 14 residues. CDR3 coding DNA: TGCAGCGTTCCAACAGGGGGACAGACAGATACGCAGTATTTT. It codes for CSVPTGGQTDTQYF.

The chain combines TRBV6-1 with TRBJ2-3; 12 bases align to TRBD2. CDR1 MNHNS and CDR2 SASEGT come from the germline V gene. The CDR3 runs to 16 residues. V shed 7 bases, J shed 0 bases, and the junction held 5 bases outside the gene matches. DNA for the CDR3: TGTGCCAGCACGCGACTAGCGGGGGTTAGCACAGATACGCAGTATTTT. Its translation: CASTRLAGVSTDTQYF.

The chain recombines TRBV6-5 with TRBJ2-7; D remains ambiguous. Trimming took 2 bases from V and 2 from J, leaving 13 bases between them. The CDR3 runs 15 residues. Germline V gives CDR1 MNHEY, CDR2 SVGAGI. This chain's CDR3 is CASSYNRAFPYEQYF. CDR3 DNA sequence: TGTGCCAGCAGTTACAATCGAGCCTTCCCCTACGAGCAGTACTTC.

The chain recombines TRBV11-3 with TRBJ2-5; TRBD2 matches at 8 bases. This CDR3 has 15 residues. The germline V gene encodes CDR1 SGHNT and CDR2 YENEEA. Trimming removed 4 bases from V and 4 bases from J; junction bases left unmatched: 8. The CDR3 is CASSSKAGAGETQYF. The CDR3 DNA reads TGTGCCAGCAGCTCGAAAGCGGGAGCAGGAGAGACCCAGTACTTC.

V is TRBV6-5 and J is TRBJ2-7, with 10 bases fitting TRBD2. There are 16 residues in the CDR3. Germline CDR1 MNHEY, CDR2 SVGAGI. After removal of 0 bases from V and 4 bases from J, the junction contained 6 bases not matched to a gene. The CDR3 DNA sequence: TGTGCCAGCAGTTACTCTCTAGCGGGGGTGGGGTACGAGCAGTACTTC. Its protein product is CASSYSLAGVGYEQYF.

This clonotype was seen only once. The CDR3 sequence: CASTTALAGKNEQFF. CDR3 sequence (DNA): TGTGCCAGCACTACGGCACTAGCGGGAAAAAATGAGCAGTTCTTC. This chain uses TRBV10-3 with TRBJ2-1; 10 bases are shared with TRBD2. The V gene end was trimmed by 10 bases and the J gene end by 7 bases; junction bases not matched to a gene: 13. There are 15 residues in the CDR3. Germline assignment: CDR1 ENHRY and CDR2 SYGVKD.